This T cell receptor (beta chain) appears in the sequencing data of a study of T cell responses to AZD1222 COVID-19 vaccine. The wider study: Second doses were pooled across both intervals (about 4 or about 12 weeks).

Points on this clone: What it binds is not known.

V lost 5 bases, J lost 2 bases, and 14 bases stayed unmatched. Germline V CDR1 and CDR2: KGHSH, LQKENI. This CDR3 has 17 residues. The protocol was immunoSEQ multiplex PCR, while the TCRdb copy is restricted to in-frame clones and leaves out a portion. The top ten clones hold about 1.9% of a sample with some 130,000 clones, about 90% of them seen once. Regarding the study as a whole: AZD1222 recipients seropositive at baseline numbered only six or seven. Repertoires were sampled only after the peak T cell response.

Sequenced here: peripheral blood, sampled on day 0 of AZD1222 vaccination. The chain couples TRBV18 to TRBJ1-1; 7 bases match TRBD1. The TCR comes from an adult in good health. This CDR3 reads CASSSGGRGGPNTEAFF. The CDR3 DNA is TGTGCCAGCTCAAGCGGTGGCAGGGGGGGGCCCAACACTGAAGCTTTCTTT.